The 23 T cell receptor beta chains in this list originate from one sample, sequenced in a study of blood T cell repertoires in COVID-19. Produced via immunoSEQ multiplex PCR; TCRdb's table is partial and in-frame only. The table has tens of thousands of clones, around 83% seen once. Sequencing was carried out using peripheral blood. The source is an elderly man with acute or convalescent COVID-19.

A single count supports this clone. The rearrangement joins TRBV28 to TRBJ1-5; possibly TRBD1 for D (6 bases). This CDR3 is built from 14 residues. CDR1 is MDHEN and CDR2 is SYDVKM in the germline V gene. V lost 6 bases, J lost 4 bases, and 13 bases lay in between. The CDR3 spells CASSRSQGNQPQHF. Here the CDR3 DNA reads TGTGCCAGCAGCCGGTCACAGGGTAATCAGCCCCAGCATTTT.

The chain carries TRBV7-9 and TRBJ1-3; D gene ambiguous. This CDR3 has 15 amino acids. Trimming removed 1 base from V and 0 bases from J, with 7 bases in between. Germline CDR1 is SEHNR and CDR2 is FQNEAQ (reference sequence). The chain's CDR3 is CASSLDLFSGNTIYF. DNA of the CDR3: TGTGCCAGCAGCTTAGACTTGTTCTCTGGAAACACCATATATTTT. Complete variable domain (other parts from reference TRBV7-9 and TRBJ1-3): DTGVSQNPRHKITKRGQNVTFRCDPISEHNRLYWYRQTLGQGPEFLTYFQNEAQLEKSRLLSDRFSAERPKGSFSTLEIQRTEQGDSAMYLCASSLDLFSGNTIYFGEGSWLTVV.

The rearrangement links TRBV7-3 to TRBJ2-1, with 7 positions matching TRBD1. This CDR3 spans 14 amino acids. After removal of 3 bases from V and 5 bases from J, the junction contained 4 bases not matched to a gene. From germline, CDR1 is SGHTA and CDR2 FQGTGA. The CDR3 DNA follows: TGTGCCAGCAGCTTGGGACAGCCAAACAATGAGCAGTTCTTC. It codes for CASSLGQPNNEQFF.

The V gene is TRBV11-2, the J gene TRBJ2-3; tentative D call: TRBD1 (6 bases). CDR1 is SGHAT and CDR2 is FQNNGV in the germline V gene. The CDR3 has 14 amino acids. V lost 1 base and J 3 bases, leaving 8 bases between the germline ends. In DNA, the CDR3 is TGTGCCAGCAGCTTAGGACAGGAAACAGATACGCAGTATTTT. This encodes CASSLGQETDTQYF.

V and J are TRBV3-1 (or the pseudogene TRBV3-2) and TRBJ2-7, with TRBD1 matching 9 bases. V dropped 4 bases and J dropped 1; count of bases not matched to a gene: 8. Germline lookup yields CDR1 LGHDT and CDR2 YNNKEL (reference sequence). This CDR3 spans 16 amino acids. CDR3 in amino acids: CASSRKGTGKSYEQYF. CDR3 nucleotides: TGTGCCAGCAGCCGGAAGGGGACAGGGAAATCCTACGAGCAGTACTTC.

The CDR3, as DNA: TGTGCCAGCAGCTTACGCAGGGGAGAGGAGCAGTTCTTC. It specifies CASSLRRGEEQFF. V gene TRBV7-2 combines with J gene TRBJ2-1; perhaps TRBD1 as D (6 bases). Germline loops: CDR1 SGHTA, CDR2 FQGNSA. V dropped 2 bases and J dropped 10 bases, with 12 bases sitting between them. The CDR3 consists of 13 residues. Combining the CDR3 with reference TRBV7-2 and TRBJ2-1 gives the whole variable domain GAGVSQSPSNKVTEKGKDVELRCDPISGHTALYWYRQSLGQGLEFLIYFQGNSAPDKSGLPSDRFSAERTGGSVSTLTIQRTQQEDSAVYLCASSLRRGEEQFFGPGTRLTVL.

The chain's CDR3 is CASSLTLAGGYNEQFF. As DNA, the CDR3 is TGCGCCAGCAGCTTAACACTAGCGGGAGGCTACAATGAGCAGTTCTTC. V gene TRBV5-1 combines with J gene TRBJ2-1; 12 bases match TRBD2. Germline loops: CDR1 SGHRS, CDR2 YFSETQ. The CDR3 length is 16 residues. The V gene end was trimmed by 2 bases and the J gene end by 3 bases; junction bases not matched to a gene: 3.

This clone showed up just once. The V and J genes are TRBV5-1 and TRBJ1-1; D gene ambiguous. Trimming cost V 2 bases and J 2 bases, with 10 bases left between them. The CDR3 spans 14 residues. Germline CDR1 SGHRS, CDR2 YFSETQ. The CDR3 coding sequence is TGCGCCAGCAGCTTATGGACTCCTAACACTGAAGCTTTCTTT. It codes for CASSLWTPNTEAFF.

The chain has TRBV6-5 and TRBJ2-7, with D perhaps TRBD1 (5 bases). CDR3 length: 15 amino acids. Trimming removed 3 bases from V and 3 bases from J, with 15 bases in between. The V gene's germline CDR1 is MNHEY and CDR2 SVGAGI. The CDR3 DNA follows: TGTGCCAGCAGTTATGGGCAGGGCCTCCGCTACGAGCAGTACTTC. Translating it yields CASSYGQGLRYEQYF.

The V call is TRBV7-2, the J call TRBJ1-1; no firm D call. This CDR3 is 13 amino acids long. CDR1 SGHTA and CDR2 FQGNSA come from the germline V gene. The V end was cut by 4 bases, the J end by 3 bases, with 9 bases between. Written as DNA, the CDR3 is TGTGCCAGCAGCTCCGACGGGTACACTGAAGCTTTCTTT. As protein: CASSSDGYTEAFF.

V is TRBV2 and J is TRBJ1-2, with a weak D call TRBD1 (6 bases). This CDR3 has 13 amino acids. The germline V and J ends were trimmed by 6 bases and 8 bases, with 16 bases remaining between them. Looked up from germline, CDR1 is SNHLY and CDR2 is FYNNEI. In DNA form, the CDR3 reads TGTGCCAGCAGCTTCCAGGGGAAGCTCGGCTACACCTTC. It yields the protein CASSFQGKLGYTF.

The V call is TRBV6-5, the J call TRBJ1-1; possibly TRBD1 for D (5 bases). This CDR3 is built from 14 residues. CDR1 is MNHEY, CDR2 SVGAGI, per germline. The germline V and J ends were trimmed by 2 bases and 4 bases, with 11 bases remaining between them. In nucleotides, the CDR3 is TGTGCCAGCAGTTACCGGGGGGAAGGCACTGAAGCTTTCTTT. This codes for CASSYRGEGTEAFF.

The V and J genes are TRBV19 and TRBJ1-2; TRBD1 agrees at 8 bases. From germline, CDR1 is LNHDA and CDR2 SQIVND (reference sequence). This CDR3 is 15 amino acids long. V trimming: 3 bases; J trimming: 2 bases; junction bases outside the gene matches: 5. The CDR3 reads CASSIPGQANYGYTF. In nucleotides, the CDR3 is TGTGCCAGTAGTATCCCGGGACAGGCGAACTATGGCTACACCTTC.

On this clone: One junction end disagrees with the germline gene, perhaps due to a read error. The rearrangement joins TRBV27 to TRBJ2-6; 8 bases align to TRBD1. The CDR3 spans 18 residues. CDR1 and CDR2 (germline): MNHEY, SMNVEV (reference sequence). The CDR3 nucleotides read TGTGCCAGCAGTCCTTGGACAGGGTACTATACCGGGGCCAACGCCCTGACTTTC. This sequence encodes CASSPWTGYYTGANALTF.

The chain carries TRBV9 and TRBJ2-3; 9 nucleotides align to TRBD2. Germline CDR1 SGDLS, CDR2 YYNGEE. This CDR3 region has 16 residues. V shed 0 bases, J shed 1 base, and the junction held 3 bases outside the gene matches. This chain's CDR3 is CASSVVGGGGTDTQYF. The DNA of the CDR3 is TGTGCCAGCAGCGTAGTCGGCGGGGGGGGCACAGATACGCAGTATTTT.

The CDR3 spells CASSQGTSHNEQFF. The CDR3 DNA reads TGTGCCAGCAGCCAAGGGACTAGCCACAATGAGCAGTTCTTC. The J gene is TRBJ2-1, the V gene TRBV9; 9 positions match TRBD2. J gave up 5 bases and V 4 bases, and 4 bases lay outside the gene matches. The CDR3 is 14 amino acids. Germline CDR1 SGDLS, CDR2 YYNGEE.

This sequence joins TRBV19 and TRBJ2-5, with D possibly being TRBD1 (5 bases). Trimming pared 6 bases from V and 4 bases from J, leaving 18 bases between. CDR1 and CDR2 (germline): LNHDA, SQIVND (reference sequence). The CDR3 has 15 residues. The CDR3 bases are TGTGCCAGTAGCAACGGACATGGTCCGGGAGAGACCCAGTACTTC. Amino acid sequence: CASSNGHGPGETQYF.

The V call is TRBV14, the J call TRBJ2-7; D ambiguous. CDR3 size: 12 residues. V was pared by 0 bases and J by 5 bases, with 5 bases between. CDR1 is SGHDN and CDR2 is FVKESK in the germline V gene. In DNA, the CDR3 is TGTGCCAGCAGCCAAGACTTCCACGAGCAGTACTTC. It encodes CASSQDFHEQYF. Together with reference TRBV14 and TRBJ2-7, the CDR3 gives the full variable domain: EAGVTQFPSHSVIEKGQTVTLRCDPISGHDNLYWYRRVMGKEIKFLLHFVKESKQDESGMPNNRFLAERTGGTYSTLKVQPAELEDSGVYFCASSQDFHEQYFGPGTRLTVT.

CDR3 sequence (DNA): TGTGCCAGCTCCAGGGGTCCGGATAACTATGGCTACACCTTC. Translated: CASSRGPDNYGYTF. The chain employs TRBV28 and TRBJ1-2; D is possibly TRBD1 (6 bases). CDR1 and CDR2 from the germline V gene are MDHEN and SYDVKM. V lost 8 bases and J 1 base, leaving 14 bases between the germline ends. The CDR3 length is 14 residues.

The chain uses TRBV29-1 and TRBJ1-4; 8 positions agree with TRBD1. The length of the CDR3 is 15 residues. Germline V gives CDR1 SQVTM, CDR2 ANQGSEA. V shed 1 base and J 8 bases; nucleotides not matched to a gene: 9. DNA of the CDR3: TGCAGCGTTGAAGGGGCAGGGGGCTGGGGGGAAAAACTGTTTTTT. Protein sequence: CSVEGAGGWGEKLFF. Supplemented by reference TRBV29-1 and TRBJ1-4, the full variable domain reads SAVISQKPSRDICQRGTSLTIQCQVDSQVTMMFWYRQQPGQSLTLIATANQGSEATYESGFVIDKFPISRPNLTFSTLTVSNMSPEDSSIYLCSVEGAGGWGEKLFFGSGTQLSVL.

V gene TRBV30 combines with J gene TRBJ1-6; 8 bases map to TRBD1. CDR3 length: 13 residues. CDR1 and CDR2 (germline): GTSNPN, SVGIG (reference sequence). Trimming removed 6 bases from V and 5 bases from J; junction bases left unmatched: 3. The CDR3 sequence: CACSDRDNSPLHF. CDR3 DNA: TGTGCCTGCTCGGACAGGGATAATTCACCCCTCCACTTT.

CDR3: CASSPQVGSTNEQFF. In nucleotides, the CDR3 is TGTGCCAGCTCACCACAGGTCGGGAGTACCAATGAGCAGTTCTTC. V usage is TRBV18 and J usage is TRBJ2-1, with D possibly being TRBD2 (6 bases). This CDR3 has 15 residues. Germline CDR1 is KGHSH and CDR2 is LQKENI. The ends were cut back, 1 base at V and 6 bases at J, with 13 bases in the middle.

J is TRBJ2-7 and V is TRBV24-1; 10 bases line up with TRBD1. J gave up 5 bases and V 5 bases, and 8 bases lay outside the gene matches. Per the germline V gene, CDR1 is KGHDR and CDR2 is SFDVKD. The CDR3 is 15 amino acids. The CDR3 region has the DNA TGTGCCACCAGTGGGAGGGACAGGGGTTCCAACGAGCAGTACTTC. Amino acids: CATSGRDRGSNEQYF.